A single sample is the source of the 9 T cell receptor beta chains below, sequenced in a study of glioma-infiltrating T cells after dendritic cell vaccination. Profiling relied on immunoSEQ multiplex PCR, and the TCRdb table lists in-frame clones only, not all of them. The table has 85,000 to 110,000 clones, roughly 81% seen once. The sequenced sample was blood, obtained before dendritic cell vaccination. The source of these receptors is a human donor with glioblastoma.

This clone came up a few times. The chain joins TRBV19 to TRBJ1-6; maybe TRBD1 (5 bases). V was clipped by 4 bases and J by 10 bases, with 20 bases between them. The germline V gene encodes CDR1 LNHDA and CDR2 SQIVND (reference sequence). The CDR3 spans 16 residues. The CDR3 region has the DNA TGTGCCAGTAGTAATGTGGGGGGTTCCCCTCCCTCACCCCTCCACTTT. Protein sequence: CASSNVGGSPPSPLHF.

The rearrangement joins TRBV12-5 to TRBJ2-3; 9 bases fit TRBD2. The CDR3 has 15 amino acids. Trimming removed 2 bases from V and 4 bases from J; junction bases left unmatched: 4. Germline V gives CDR1 LGHNT, CDR2 FRNRAP. CDR3 region: CASGLPAGGPDTQYF. The CDR3 nucleotides read TGTGCTAGTGGTTTGCCAGCGGGGGGCCCAGATACGCAGTATTTT.

The chain employs TRBV7-8 and TRBJ2-7, with D uncertain. Germline-derived CDR1 and CDR2 are SGHVS and FQNEAQ. The CDR3 runs 15 residues. Trimming left V 1 base short and J 1 base short, with 11 bases between. This chain's CDR3 is CASSLGRTASYEQYF. For the CDR3, the DNA is TGTGCCAGCAGCTTAGGGAGAACGGCTTCCTACGAGCAGTACTTC.

The chain joins TRBV10-3 to TRBJ1-1; weak D call: TRBD1 (5 bases). CDR3 size: 13 residues. V was pared by 7 bases and J by 4 bases, with 13 bases between. Looked up from germline, CDR1 is ENHRY and CDR2 is SYGVKD. The CDR3 protein is CAITNTGFTEAFF. CDR3 DNA sequence: TGTGCCATCACCAACACAGGTTTCACTGAAGCTTTCTTT.

The CDR3 sequence: CASSSDTTTNSPLHF. The CDR3 DNA is TGTGCCAGCAGCTCGGACACGACAACTAATTCACCCCTCCACTTT. The V and J genes are TRBV6-5 and TRBJ1-6; D is perhaps TRBD1 (5 bases). Germline CDR1 MNHEY, CDR2 SVGAGI. V lost 6 bases, J lost 6 bases, and 15 bases lay in between. The CDR3 runs to 15 residues.

The chain combines TRBV10-3 with TRBJ2-5; tentative D call: TRBD1 (6 bases). V was trimmed by 5 bases and J by 5 bases, leaving 18 bases between them. From germline, CDR1 is ENHRY and CDR2 SYGVKD. CDR3 size: 15 residues. The CDR3 DNA is TGTGCCATCAGTACAGGGTACGAAGAGATGGAGACCCAGTACTTC. Translation gives CAISTGYEEMETQYF.

This rearrangement joins TRBV19 to TRBJ1-1; D is uncertain. The CDR3 has 16 amino acids. Germline lookup yields CDR1 LNHDA and CDR2 SQIVND (reference sequence). Trimming pared 3 bases from V and 0 bases from J, leaving 14 bases between. The CDR3 DNA reads as TGTGCCAGTAGTATTCTGGGAGAAGGCATGAACACTGAAGCTTTCTTT. This codes for CASSILGEGMNTEAFF. Combining the CDR3 with reference TRBV19 and TRBJ1-1 gives the whole variable domain DGGITQSPKYLFRKEGQNVTLSCEQNLNHDAMYWYRQDPGQGLRLIYYSQIVNDFQKGDIAEGYSVSREKKESFPLTVTSAQKNPTAFYLCASSILGEGMNTEAFFGQGTRLTVV.

The V and J genes are TRBV5-1 and TRBJ2-7; the D gene is possibly TRBD1 (6 bases). Germline V CDR1 and CDR2: SGHRS, YFSETQ. Between the trimmed V and J ends, which lost 0 bases and 6 bases, there was a span of 16 bases. The CDR3 is 15 residues long. CDR3 residues: CASSLGLRGSSEQYF. The CDR3 DNA reads TGCGCCAGCAGCTTGGGATTAAGGGGGTCTAGCGAGCAGTACTTC.

V usage is TRBV7-9 and J usage is TRBJ2-5, with 8 positions matching TRBD1. The J call is doubtful: the DNA matches TRBJ2-7 better. Germline assignment: CDR1 SEHNR and CDR2 FQNEAQ (reference sequence). This CDR3 is built from 14 residues. The DNA of the CDR3 is TGTGCCAGCAGCTACGTGACAGGGGACTACGAGCAGTACTTC. It yields the protein CASSYVTGDYEQYF.